The 32 T cell receptor beta chains reported below all come from one sample, sequenced in a study of cytomegalovirus exposure and HLA in healthy donors (dated by TCRdb to the late 2010s). The library was made by the immunoSEQ multiplex PCR assay. For the multiplex PCR, a mixture combining 60 forward primers for TCR Vbeta segments and 13 reverse primers for TCR Jbeta segments was used. TCRdb's version of the immuneACCESS table is confined to in-frame rearrangements and falls short of the full clone set. An unresolved V gene accounts for under half of the shortfall where checked; the remainder is of unknown origin. The sample has roughly 150,000 clones on record, over 75% of them singletons. The top ten hold approximately 1.3% of the sample. The sequenced sample consisted of PBMCs. These receptor sequences come from a man aged 50-59 years in good health and CMV-seropositive.

This clone was detected a few times. The J gene is TRBJ2-5, the V gene TRBV6-1, with TRBD1 matching over 7 bases. The CDR3 runs 13 residues. The germline gives CDR1 MNHNS, CDR2 SASEGT. V lost 6 bases and J lost 5; bases outside the gene matches: 6. CDR3 region: CASRDRARETQYF. CDR3 sequence (DNA): TGTGCCAGCAGAGACAGGGCCAGGGAGACCCAGTACTTC.

V gene TRBV5-1 combines with J gene TRBJ1-5, with TRBD1 identical over 7 bases. This CDR3 spans 15 amino acids. Trimming removed 0 bases from V and 4 bases from J; junction bases left unmatched: 4. Germline V gives CDR1 SGHRS, CDR2 YFSETQ. The CDR3 nucleotides are TGCGCCAGCAGCTTGGGGTCAGGGGGGAATCAGCCCCAGCATTTT. Translating gives CASSLGSGGNQPQHF.

The chain combines TRBV27 with TRBJ2-3, with D possibly being TRBD1 (5 bases). Trimming cost V 3 bases and J 0 bases, with 13 bases left between them. In germline, CDR1 is MNHEY, CDR2 SMNVEV (reference sequence). There are 16 residues in the CDR3. As DNA, the CDR3 is TGTGCCAGCAGTTTTCAGGGCCCGTTTAGCACAGATACGCAGTATTTT. Translation: CASSFQGPFSTDTQYF.

The chain combines TRBV5-8 with TRBJ2-1; D may be TRBD1 (6 bases). This CDR3 comprises 15 residues. CDR1 and CDR2 (germline): SGHTS, YDEGEE. V lost 4 bases and J 0 bases, leaving 11 bases between the germline ends. The CDR3 reads CASSPGHHSYNEQFF. The CDR3 nucleotides read TGTGCCAGCAGCCCGGGACATCACTCCTACAATGAGCAGTTCTTC.

The chain couples TRBV5-5 to TRBJ1-1; the D gene is possibly TRBD1 (5 bases). The CDR3 totals 14 residues. Germline lookup yields CDR1 SGHKS and CDR2 YYEKEE (reference sequence). V was shortened by 2 bases and J by 4 bases, with 12 bases between the two germline ends. The CDR3 DNA follows: TGTGCCAGCAGCTTCAGGGTTGAGAGCACTGAAGCTTTCTTT. Residues: CASSFRVESTEAFF.

V and J are TRBV7-6 and TRBJ2-1, with 8 bases lining up with TRBD2. Germline V CDR1 and CDR2: SGHVS, FNYEAQ. The CDR3 consists of 13 residues. J lost 9 bases, V lost 0 bases, and 1 base had no gene match. CDR3 in DNA: TGTGCCAGCAGCTTAGCTCGGGGGGGTGAGCAGTTCTTC. Its translation is CASSLARGGEQFF.

V gene TRBV5-4 combines with J gene TRBJ2-7, with TRBD1 matching over 9 bases. The CDR3 runs 19 residues. Germline loops: CDR1 SGHNT, CDR2 YYREEE (reference sequence). The trim removed 4 bases at V and 2 bases at J, leaving 19 bases unmatched. CDR3 DNA sequence: TGTGCCAGCAGCCCTGGTATGTCGGACAGGGGAATTTGGGCCTACGAGCAGTACTTC. Its translation: CASSPGMSDRGIWAYEQYF.

V is TRBV5-1 and J is TRBJ1-2; D uncertain. The CDR3 consists of 14 residues. The germline V gene encodes CDR1 SGHRS and CDR2 YFSETQ. The V gene lost 0 bases and the J gene lost 5 bases, with 11 bases spanning the gap. CDR3 protein: CASSLGDRLYGYTF. The CDR3 DNA sequence: TGCGCCAGCAGCTTGGGAGACCGACTATATGGCTACACCTTC.

This chain connects TRBV11-1 to TRBJ1-1; 12 positions agree with TRBD1. The CDR3 extends over 16 amino acids. V lost 1 base and J lost 4; bases outside the gene matches: 4. The V gene's germline CDR1 is SGHAT and CDR2 FQDESV (reference sequence). CDR3 protein: CASSLGGTGGGTEAFF. The CDR3 DNA follows: TGTGCCAGCAGCTTAGGGGGGACAGGGGGCGGCACTGAAGCTTTCTTT.

This chain links TRBV6-6 with TRBJ1-1; perhaps TRBD1 as D (6 bases). The germline V gene encodes CDR1 MNHNY and CDR2 SVGAGI (reference sequence). The ends were cut back, 2 bases at V and 8 bases at J, with 12 bases in the middle. The CDR3 is made up of 13 amino acids. CDR3 DNA sequence: TGTGCCAGCAGTTACGCCGGACAGAGAGAAGCTTTCTTT. Translating gives CASSYAGQREAFF.

The CDR3 DNA follows: TGTGCCAGCACCTCGCGCTATAATGAGCAGTTCTTC. Its protein is CASTSRYNEQFF. This chain connects TRBV28 to TRBJ2-1; D call uncertain. In germline, CDR1 is MDHEN, CDR2 SYDVKM. The CDR3 consists of 12 residues. Trimming removed 7 bases at V and 7 bases at J, with 11 bases between.

V and J are TRBV27 and TRBJ1-1; a weak D match, TRBD1 (5 bases). The CDR3 length is 14 residues. Germline V gene sequence: CDR1 MNHEY, CDR2 SMNVEV (reference sequence). Trimming removed 8 bases at V and 1 base at J, with 14 bases between. The CDR3 region is CASGANRWNTEAFF. As DNA, the CDR3 is TGTGCCAGCGGGGCCAACAGATGGAACACTGAAGCTTTCTTT.

This chain uses TRBV6-6 with TRBJ2-7; a weak D match, TRBD1 (7 bases). The germline gives CDR1 MNHNY, CDR2 SVGAGI (reference sequence). The CDR3 is 13 residues long. V lost 11 bases and J lost 3, with 17 bases in between. CDR3 DNA: TGTGCCTCCAGGGCGGGACAGAGCTACGAGCAGTACTTC. As protein: CASRAGQSYEQYF.

There are a few counts of this clone. This chain joins TRBV5-5 and TRBJ2-1, with 9 nucleotides matching TRBD2. J lost 2 bases, V lost 2 bases, and 2 bases had no gene match. The CDR3 spans 15 residues. The germline gives CDR1 SGHKS, CDR2 YYEKEE (reference sequence). The DNA for the CDR3 is TGTGCCAGCAGCTTAGCTAGCGGGACCTACAATGAGCAGTTCTTC. As protein: CASSLASGTYNEQFF.

J is TRBJ2-7 and V is TRBV5-1; D is unclear. The CDR3 covers 14 residues. The germline CDR1 and CDR2 sequences are SGHRS and YFSETQ. V was shortened by 0 bases and J by 0 bases, with 7 bases between the two germline ends. The CDR3 here is CASSLAVASYEQYF. The CDR3 DNA follows: TGCGCCAGCAGCTTGGCCGTGGCCTCCTACGAGCAGTACTTC.

The CDR3 is CASTLWDSGNSPLHF. DNA of the CDR3: TGTGCCAGCACCCTTTGGGATTCGGGGAATTCACCCCTCCACTTT. V gene TRBV28 combines with J gene TRBJ1-6; D ambiguous. The CDR3 runs 15 residues. Germline-derived CDR1 and CDR2 are MDHEN and SYDVKM. V lost 7 bases to trimming and J lost 7 bases, with 17 bases between them.

The V and J genes are TRBV27 and TRBJ1-1; perhaps TRBD1 as D (6 bases). CDR1 and CDR2 from the germline V gene are MNHEY and SMNVEV (reference sequence). The ends were cut back, 3 bases at V and 8 bases at J, with 13 bases in the middle. The CDR3 has 13 amino acids. The CDR3: CASSLGGHKEAFF. The CDR3 DNA reads TGTGCCAGCAGTTTGGGGGGGCATAAGGAAGCTTTCTTT.

The chain uses TRBV20-1 and TRBJ1-6, with a weak D call TRBD1 (6 bases). Trimming took 6 bases from V and 14 from J, leaving 11 bases between them. The length of the CDR3 is 10 residues. The V gene's germline CDR1 is DFQATT and CDR2 SNEGSKA (reference sequence). CDR3 sequence: CSAAGAALHF. Here the CDR3 DNA reads TGCAGTGCCGCAGGGGCGGCCCTCCACTTT.

The chain carries TRBV5-4 and TRBJ1-2, with 10 bases identical to TRBD1. The CDR3 length is 15 residues. Unmatched junction bases numbered 2, after V lost 0 bases and J lost 3 bases. Germline V gene sequence: CDR1 SGHNT, CDR2 YYREEE (reference sequence). CDR3 protein: CASSLAGTGDYGYTF. In DNA, the CDR3 is TGTGCCAGCAGCTTGGCCGGGACAGGGGACTATGGCTACACCTTC.

Here the CDR3 DNA reads TGTGCCAGCAGCTTCCAGGGACTAGCGGGAGGGCCAGATACGCAGTATTTT. As protein: CASSFQGLAGGPDTQYF. V is TRBV11-2 and J is TRBJ2-3, with 16 bases lining up with TRBD2. The CDR3 has 17 residues. The germline V gene encodes CDR1 SGHAT and CDR2 FQNNGV. Trimming took 3 bases from V and 4 from J; bases not matched to a gene: 4.

This chain connects TRBV7-2 to TRBJ1-1; D perhaps matches TRBD1 (5 bases). V dropped 1 base and J dropped 7 bases, with 10 bases sitting between them. Germline V gene sequence: CDR1 SGHTA, CDR2 FQGNSA. This CDR3 spans 13 amino acids. The CDR3 spells CASSLGPGGEAFF. In DNA, the CDR3 is TGTGCCAGCAGCTTAGGACCCGGGGGTGAAGCTTTCTTT.

The chain is built from TRBV5-4 and TRBJ2-7; no definite D call. Germline V gene sequence: CDR1 SGHNT, CDR2 YYREEE (reference sequence). V lost 4 bases, J lost 2 bases, and 13 bases lay in between. The CDR3 sequence is 14 residues long. The CDR3 sequence is CASSLDGYTYEQYF. CDR3 DNA: TGTGCCAGCAGCCTGGACGGGTATACCTACGAGCAGTACTTC.

The chain recombines TRBV6-1 with TRBJ2-7; 7 bases agree with TRBD2. This CDR3 contains 14 residues. Per the germline V gene, CDR1 is MNHNS and CDR2 is SASEGT. The junction had 9 bases not matched to a gene; V was cut back by 7 bases and J by 3 bases. In DNA, the CDR3 is TGTGCCAGCACTCCCAGCGGGGCGCTCTACGAGCAGTACTTC. Its translation is CASTPSGALYEQYF.

J is TRBJ2-7 and V is TRBV6-5; 8 nucleotides match TRBD2. V shed 7 bases, J shed 4 bases, and the junction held 12 bases outside the gene matches. Germline CDR1 reads MNHEY; CDR2 reads SVGAGI. This CDR3 region has 15 residues. The CDR3: CASNKRGGGIYEQYF. In DNA, the CDR3 is TGTGCCAGCAATAAACGAGGCGGGGGGATATACGAGCAGTACTTC.

The V gene is TRBV2, the J gene TRBJ2-3; a possible D gene is TRBD2 (6 bases). The ends were cut back, 4 bases at V and 5 bases at J, with 13 bases in the middle. There are 14 residues in the CDR3. Germline CDR1 SNHLY, CDR2 FYNNEI. CDR3 residues: CASSVESGGDTQYF. The DNA of the CDR3 is TGTGCCAGCAGTGTAGAATCCGGGGGAGATACGCAGTATTTT.

The chain uses TRBV27 and TRBJ2-3, with D possibly TRBD2 on 7 matching bases. Germline assignment: CDR1 MNHEY and CDR2 SMNVEV (reference sequence). The CDR3 spans 19 residues. Trimming took off 5 bases at V and 8 bases at J, with 32 bases between the two ends. In nucleotides, the CDR3 is TGTGCCAGCAGTCCTCGGGACAATTCTCGGGAGGATCACAGAGGTACGCAGTATTTT. Translation: CASSPRDNSREDHRGTQYF.

The CDR3 protein is CASSYGRDNYEQYF. DNA of the CDR3: TGTGCCAGCAGTTACGGGAGGGACAACTACGAGCAGTACTTC. The chain combines TRBV6-5 with TRBJ2-7; D perhaps matches TRBD2 (7 bases). Germline CDR1 reads MNHEY; CDR2 reads SVGAGI. Trimming left V 2 bases short and J 3 bases short, with 11 bases between. The CDR3 runs to 14 residues.

The CDR3 sequence is CASSLGTGGQGETQYF. In nucleotides, the CDR3 is TGTGCCAGCAGCTTGGGGACGGGGGGGCAAGGAGAGACCCAGTACTTC. The V and J genes are TRBV5-4 and TRBJ2-5; 8 bases are shared with TRBD2. The V gene's germline CDR1 is SGHNT and CDR2 YYREEE (reference sequence). CDR3 length: 16 amino acids. After removal of 0 bases from V and 4 bases from J, the junction contained 8 bases not matched to a gene.

This chain links TRBV7-2 with TRBJ1-2, with D maybe TRBD1 (6 bases). Trimming shortened V by 5 bases and J by 5 bases, and 18 bases separated the two germline ends. The CDR3 has 15 amino acids. CDR1 and CDR2 from the germline V gene are SGHTA and FQGNSA. CDR3 coding DNA: TGTGCCAGCAGCCTTTCTAGGTCAGGGGAGTATGGCTACACCTTC. This encodes CASSLSRSGEYGYTF.

This chain links TRBV5-5 with TRBJ2-2; unclear D gene. The CDR3 consists of 18 residues. The germline V gene encodes CDR1 SGHKS and CDR2 YYEKEE (reference sequence). V gave up 0 bases and J gave up 4 bases, with 19 bases separating them. The CDR3 sequence is CASSLAWAGGSGTGELFF. CDR3 nucleotides: TGTGCCAGCAGCTTGGCCTGGGCAGGTGGTTCAGGCACCGGGGAGCTGTTTTTT. The variable domain in full, with the rest retrieved from reference TRBV5-5 and TRBJ2-2, is DAGVTQSPTHLIKTRGQQVTLRCSPISGHKSVSWYQQVLGQGPQFIFQYYEKEERGRGNFPDRFSARQFPNYSSELNVNALLLGDSALYLCASSLAWAGGSGTGELFFGEGSRLTVL.

The gene calls are TRBV9 and TRBJ1-1; 7 bases match TRBD1. The CDR3 consists of 13 residues. Losses at the gene ends were 5 bases for V and 4 bases for J; bases not matched to a gene: 5. The germline V gene has CDR1 SGDLS and CDR2 YYNGEE. The chain's CDR3 is CASSPPGGTEAFF. The CDR3 nucleotides are TGTGCCAGCAGTCCCCCAGGGGGCACTGAAGCTTTCTTT.

The gene calls are TRBV10-1 and TRBJ1-1, with TRBD1 matching 8 bases. This CDR3 contains 15 residues. The V and J ends lost 0 bases and 10 bases, in that order; junction bases with no gene match: 10. Germline values: CDR1 WNHNN, CDR2 SYGVQD (reference sequence). CDR3 bases: TGCGCCAGCAGTGAGTCTCTGGCAGGGGGCGAGGGAGCTTTCTTT. This codes for CASSESLAGGEGAFF.